The 32 T cell receptor beta chains presented below share a single source sample, sequenced in a study of early T cells in non-severe SARS-CoV-2 infection. TCRdb re-called the 5' RACE reads through MiXCR, storing one row per CDR3 protein. The table lists roughly 40,000 distinct CDR3 sequences, about 6.2% of them singletons. Sequencing used whole blood. The receptors here all came from an adult who was a healthcare worker with PCR-confirmed SARS-CoV-2 infection or an uninfected control (not recorded which).

This clonotype was found many times. The genes are TRBV20-1 and TRBJ2-6; D gene ambiguous. Germline assignment: CDR1 DFQATT and CDR2 SNEGSKA (reference sequence). This CDR3 comprises 17 residues. V dropped 4 bases and J dropped 0 bases, with 16 bases sitting between them. The CDR3 DNA is TGCAGTGCTACCTCCTCAAAGTCAGGCTCTGGGGCCAACGTCCTGACTTTC. It codes for CSATSSKSGSGANVLTF.

The sample holds many counts of this clonotype. The rearrangement links TRBV20-1 to TRBJ2-5; D unclear. CDR1 is DFQATT and CDR2 is SNEGSKA in the germline V gene (reference sequence). This CDR3 comprises 15 residues. The V end lost 0 bases, the J end lost 5 bases, and 16 bases lay between the germline ends. CDR3 region: CSARDERYRSETQYF. In DNA, the CDR3 is TGCAGTGCTAGAGATGAACGGTACAGATCGGAGACCCAGTACTTC.

This clonotype has at least ten counts. V is TRBV6-2 or TRBV6-3 and J is TRBJ1-3, with TRBD1 identical over 7 bases. The trim removed 7 bases at V and 4 bases at J, leaving 4 bases unmatched. From germline, CDR1 is MNHEY and CDR2 SVGEGT. This CDR3 is built from 13 residues. The CDR3 DNA reads as TGTGCCAGCACGGACAGGCCGGGAAACACCATATATTTT. Its translation: CASTDRPGNTIYF.

This clonotype has ten or more counts. The chain recombines TRBV10-3 with TRBJ2-7; the D gene is possibly TRBD1 (5 bases). This CDR3 contains 14 residues. Germline CDR1 and CDR2: ENHRY and SYGVKD. Trimming shortened V by 4 bases and J by 1 base, and 11 bases separated the two germline ends. CDR3 in DNA: TGTGCCATCAGTGTAGGGCCAGGGTCCTACGAGCAGTACTTC. It is translated as CAISVGPGSYEQYF.

This clonotype has a count of ten or more. This chain uses TRBV18 with TRBJ2-6; 12 bases fit TRBD1. The CDR3 consists of 17 residues. Germline V gives CDR1 KGHSH, CDR2 LQKENI. J gave up 3 bases and V 3 bases, and 3 bases lay outside the gene matches. The CDR3 DNA sequence: TGTGCCAGCTCACCGGGACAGGGGGCCGGTGGGGCCAACGTCCTGACTTTC. Translating gives CASSPGQGAGGANVLTF.

The chain recombines TRBV12-3 or TRBV12-4 with TRBJ2-1, with D unresolved. The V end was cut by 3 bases, the J end by 10 bases, with 10 bases between. This CDR3 is built from 12 residues. The CDR3: CASSLRGREQFF. The DNA for the CDR3 is TGTGCCAGCAGTTTGCGTGGTAGGGAGCAGTTCTTC.

This clonotype was detected only a few times. V is TRBV5-1 and J is TRBJ2-1; a weak D match, TRBD1 (5 bases). The CDR3 has 13 residues. CDR1 is SGHRS, CDR2 YFSETQ, per germline. Trimming shortened V by 4 bases and J by 7 bases, and 12 bases separated the two germline ends. CDR3 residues: CASSPNSGNEQFF. The CDR3 nucleotides are TGCGCCAGCAGCCCTAACTCAGGGAATGAGCAGTTCTTC.

This clonotype occurred many times. The V and J genes are TRBV18 and TRBJ2-5; TRBD2 might be the D (6 bases). Germline loops: CDR1 KGHSH, CDR2 LQKENI. The CDR3 loop spans 13 amino acids. V lost 6 bases to trimming and J lost 1 base, with 9 bases between them. The CDR3 here is CASSSGIQETQYF. The CDR3 DNA reads as TGTGCCAGCTCTAGCGGCATCCAAGAGACCCAGTACTTC. The full variable domain, rest sourced from reference TRBV18 and TRBJ2-5, is NAGVMQNPRHLVRRRGQEARLRCSPMKGHSHVYWYRQLPEEGLKFMVYLQKENIIDESGMPKERFSAEFPKEGPSILRIQQVVRGDSAAYFCASSSGIQETQYFGPGTRLLVL.

This clonotype was seen a few times. V is TRBV6-5 and J is TRBJ1-5; D unresolved. The CDR3 sequence is 15 residues long. The germline V and J ends were trimmed by 6 bases and 0 bases, with 12 bases remaining between them. The germline V gene encodes CDR1 MNHEY and CDR2 SVGAGI. The CDR3 nucleotides are TGTGCCAGCAGGACTGCCCTTAATAGCAATCAGCCCCAGCATTTT. Its translation: CASRTALNSNQPQHF.

This clonotype has more than one count but fewer than ten. The chain's CDR3 is CSVGGSAGFAGELFF. The DNA for the CDR3 is TGCAGCGTGGGCGGGAGTGCGGGGTTCGCCGGGGAGCTGTTTTTT. The rearrangement joins TRBV29-1 to TRBJ2-2; 7 bases align to TRBD2. The CDR3 extends over 15 amino acids. Germline V lookup: CDR1 SQVTM, CDR2 ANQGSEA. The J segment lost 6 bases and the V segment lost 6 bases, leaving 13 bases of the junction unmatched.

This clonotype was detected many times. The rearrangement links TRBV4-2 to TRBJ1-3; D gene unclear. Looked up from germline, CDR1 is LGHNA and CDR2 is YNFKEQ. Trimming removed 3 bases at V and 0 bases at J, with 9 bases between. The CDR3 sequence is 15 residues long. CDR3 in amino acids: CASSQSSRSGNTIYF. CDR3 bases: TGTGCCAGCAGCCAGAGCTCGCGCTCTGGAAACACCATATATTTT.

This clonotype was seen many times. The rearrangement joins TRBV4-1 to TRBJ2-7; tentatively, D is TRBD2 (5 bases). The ends were cut back, 4 bases at V and 1 base at J, with 17 bases in the middle. CDR1 is MGHRA, CDR2 YSYEKL, per germline. The CDR3 runs 16 residues. In DNA, the CDR3 is TGCGCCAGCAGCCGGGAGAACTCCCCACGATCCTACGAGCAGTACTTC. As protein: CASSRENSPRSYEQYF.

This clonotype has at least ten counts. The V call is TRBV19, the J call TRBJ2-7; no clear D. V lost 5 bases, J lost 0 bases, and 11 bases lay in between. This CDR3 contains 14 residues. Germline CDR1 is LNHDA and CDR2 is SQIVND (reference sequence). CDR3 in amino acids: CASSSAISSYEQYF. CDR3 coding DNA: TGTGCCAGTAGTTCTGCCATTAGCTCCTACGAGCAGTACTTC.

V gene TRBV7-8 combines with J gene TRBJ2-7; the D call may be TRBD1 or TRBD2 (5 bases each). V lost 5 bases to trimming and J lost 4 bases, with 15 bases between them. This CDR3 contains 14 residues. CDR1 is SGHVS, CDR2 FQNEAQ, per germline. CDR3 protein: CASSGTVKRYEQYF. The CDR3 nucleotides are TGTGCCAGCAGCGGGACCGTAAAGAGGTACGAGCAGTACTTC.

This clonotype was picked up a small number of times. The V call is TRBV7-8, the J call TRBJ1-6, with D unclear. Germline lookup yields CDR1 SGHVS and CDR2 FQNEAQ. The CDR3 is 16 residues long. The V gene lost 2 bases and the J gene lost 2 bases, with 10 bases spanning the gap. The CDR3 coding sequence is TGTGCCAGCAGCTTACGTCAGGCCACCTATAATTCACCCCTCCACTTT. This encodes CASSLRQATYNSPLHF.

Ten or more counts support this clonotype. The gene calls are TRBV4-1 and TRBJ1-1; D might be TRBD1 (6 bases). Trimming removed 3 bases at V and 5 bases at J, with 19 bases between. This CDR3 is 16 amino acids long. Germline CDR1 is MGHRA and CDR2 is YSYEKL. The CDR3 is CASSQGIRGGGTEAFF. In DNA form, the CDR3 reads TGCGCCAGCAGCCAGGGGATCCGAGGGGGAGGGACTGAAGCTTTCTTT.

The chain carries TRBV4-1 and TRBJ2-5; D is possibly TRBD1 (5 bases). Trimming removed 1 base at V and 4 bases at J, with 10 bases between. The CDR3 sequence is 14 residues long. The V gene's germline CDR1 is MGHRA and CDR2 YSYEKL. The CDR3 DNA is TGCGCCAGCAGCCAAGCGCAGGGCGGAGAGACCCAGTACTTC. It is translated as CASSQAQGGETQYF.

This clonotype was seen at least ten times. The CDR3 bases are TGTGCCAGCGGGACACCTAACACTGAAGCTTTCTTT. Its translation: CASGTPNTEAFF. The chain is built from TRBV7-9 and TRBJ1-1, with D possibly matching TRBD1 (6 bases). CDR3 length equals 12 residues. Looked up from germline, CDR1 is SEHNR and CDR2 is FQNEAQ (reference sequence). With 8 bases removed from V and 2 bases from J, the gap between germline ends came to 9 bases.

DNA of the CDR3: TGCGCCAGCAGTTCCGACGTACTCGTCTACGAGCAGTACTTC. This gives the protein CASSSDVLVYEQYF. This chain joins TRBV4-1 and TRBJ2-7; D uncertain. The CDR3 consists of 14 residues. CDR1 and CDR2 from the germline V gene are MGHRA and YSYEKL. The V gene lost 6 bases and the J gene lost 3 bases, with 15 bases spanning the gap.

In this sample, this clonotype turned up many times. The V gene is TRBV7-6, the J gene TRBJ2-4, with D perhaps TRBD1 or TRBD2 (6 bases each). Germline V CDR1 and CDR2: SGHVS, FNYEAQ. The CDR3 has 14 residues. V lost 5 bases, J lost 4 bases, and 12 bases lay in between. CDR3 amino acids: CASSPRGLKNIQYF. The CDR3 DNA reads TGTGCCAGCAGCCCCAGGGGACTTAAAAACATTCAGTACTTC.

This clonotype was observed a handful of times. The chain links TRBV5-1 to TRBJ2-5, with D perhaps matching TRBD1 (6 bases). The CDR3 spans 14 residues. CDR1 SGHRS and CDR2 YFSETQ come from the germline V gene. V lost 1 base to trimming and J lost 1 base, with 8 bases between them. CDR3: CASSLQTGQETQYF. In nucleotides, the CDR3 is TGCGCCAGCAGCTTGCAGACAGGCCAAGAGACCCAGTACTTC. The full variable domain, rest sourced from reference TRBV5-1 and TRBJ2-5, is KAGVTQTPRYLIKTRGQQVTLSCSPISGHRSVSWYQQTPGQGLQFLFEYFSETQRNKGNFPGRFSGRQFSNSRSEMNVSTLELGDSALYLCASSLQTGQETQYFGPGTRLLVL.

Points on this clonotype: A much larger clonotype is one base distant, so this may be a read error. This rearrangement joins TRBV7-9 to TRBJ2-2; no definite D call. Trimming left V 10 bases short and J 9 bases short, with 9 bases between. The CDR3 contains 10 residues. The germline gives CDR1 SEHNR, CDR2 FQNEAQ (reference sequence). This chain's CDR3 is CATAPWELFF. CDR3 DNA: TGTGCCACTGCGCCCTGGGAGCTGTTTTTT.

This clonotype was counted ten times or more. This rearrangement joins TRBV7-2 to TRBJ2-3; 10 nucleotides agree with TRBD2. The CDR3 spans 14 residues. J lost 5 bases, V lost 5 bases, and 4 bases had no gene match. The V gene's germline CDR1 is SGHTA and CDR2 FQGNSA. The CDR3 reads CASSPRTSGDTQYF. CDR3 sequence (DNA): TGTGCCAGCAGCCCGCGGACTAGCGGAGATACGCAGTATTTT.

Written as DNA, the CDR3 is TGTGCCAGCAGTCTGGGACAAGGGGGGTCCGGTAGGAACATTCAGTACTTC. As protein: CASSLGQGGSGRNIQYF. The rearrangement links TRBV6-5 to TRBJ2-4; D may match TRBD1 or TRBD2 (6 bases each). Trimming pared 5 bases from V and 7 bases from J, leaving 24 bases between. This CDR3 comprises 17 residues. Germline CDR1 is MNHEY and CDR2 is SVGAGI.

This clonotype was found many times. V and J are TRBV2 and TRBJ2-5; 7 bases match TRBD2. Germline trimming cut 4 bases from V and 7 bases from J; bases unmatched to any gene: 12. Germline loops: CDR1 SNHLY, CDR2 FYNNEI. The CDR3 is 15 amino acids. CDR3 sequence reads: CASSAATSWWGTQYF. The DNA of the CDR3 is TGTGCCAGCAGTGCCGCGACTAGCTGGTGGGGGACCCAGTACTTC.

Many counts were recorded for this clonotype. The chain carries TRBV10-3 and TRBJ2-1; the D gene could be TRBD1 or TRBD2 (6 bases each). This CDR3 comprises 15 residues. Trimming cost V 3 bases and J 9 bases, with 18 bases left between them. Germline assignment: CDR1 ENHRY and CDR2 SYGVKD. The CDR3 sequence: CAISDTKLGGGEQFF. DNA of the CDR3: TGTGCCATCAGTGACACAAAGTTGGGGGGCGGTGAGCAGTTCTTC.

This clonotype has ten or more counts. The rearrangement joins TRBV7-6 to TRBJ1-1, with 7 bases lining up with TRBD1. The J segment lost 1 base and the V segment lost 4 bases, leaving 3 bases of the junction unmatched. Germline loops: CDR1 SGHVS, CDR2 FNYEAQ. CDR3 length: 14 residues. In DNA form, the CDR3 reads TGTGCCAGCAGCTCCAGGACAGGGAACACTGAAGCTTTCTTT. Translating gives CASSSRTGNTEAFF.

Only a few counts were recorded for this clonotype. The gene calls are TRBV5-1 and TRBJ2-5; perhaps TRBD2 as D (6 bases). Germline CDR1 reads SGHRS; CDR2 reads YFSETQ. CDR3 length equals 16 residues. Between the trimmed V and J ends, which lost 4 bases and 4 bases, there was a span of 20 bases. CDR3 sequence (DNA): TGCGCCAGCAGCCTCCCTTCGGGGGTGCGGGGAGAGACCCAGTACTTC. It encodes CASSLPSGVRGETQYF.

The V and J genes are TRBV4-1 and TRBJ2-4; no reliable D call. The germline V gene encodes CDR1 MGHRA and CDR2 YSYEKL. The CDR3 sequence is 17 residues long. Trimming took 3 bases from V and 0 from J, leaving 15 bases between them. The CDR3, as DNA: TGCGCCAGCAGCCACCCAAAATCCGTTATAGCCAAAAACATTCAGTACTTC. This gives the protein CASSHPKSVIAKNIQYF.

This clonotype was detected ten times or more. This chain joins TRBV27 and TRBJ2-7; no clear D. Germline V gene lookup returns CDR1 MNHEY and CDR2 SMNVEV (reference sequence). Trimming cost V 7 bases and J 1 base, with 14 bases left between them. The CDR3 loop spans 14 amino acids. Here the CDR3 reads CASMDLRYSYEQYF. Here the CDR3 DNA reads TGTGCCAGCATGGACCTGCGTTATTCCTACGAGCAGTACTTC.

This clonotype occurred a few times. The gene calls are TRBV12-3 or TRBV12-4 and TRBJ2-7, with TRBD1 as a possible D gene (5 bases). The CDR3 is 13 residues long. V gave up 3 bases and J gave up 6 bases, with 12 bases separating them. This chain's CDR3 is CASSFPGKAEQYF. Here the CDR3 DNA reads TGTGCCAGCAGTTTCCCAGGGAAGGCCGAGCAGTACTTC.

This clonotype was recorded at least ten times. The chain carries TRBV6-1 and TRBJ1-2, with D unclear. V dropped 2 bases and J dropped 2 bases, with 6 bases sitting between them. This CDR3 spans 13 amino acids. Looked up from germline, CDR1 is MNHNS and CDR2 is SASEGT. CDR3 region: CASSERRNYGYTF. Here the CDR3 DNA reads TGTGCCAGCAGTGAAAGGAGAAACTATGGCTACACCTTC.